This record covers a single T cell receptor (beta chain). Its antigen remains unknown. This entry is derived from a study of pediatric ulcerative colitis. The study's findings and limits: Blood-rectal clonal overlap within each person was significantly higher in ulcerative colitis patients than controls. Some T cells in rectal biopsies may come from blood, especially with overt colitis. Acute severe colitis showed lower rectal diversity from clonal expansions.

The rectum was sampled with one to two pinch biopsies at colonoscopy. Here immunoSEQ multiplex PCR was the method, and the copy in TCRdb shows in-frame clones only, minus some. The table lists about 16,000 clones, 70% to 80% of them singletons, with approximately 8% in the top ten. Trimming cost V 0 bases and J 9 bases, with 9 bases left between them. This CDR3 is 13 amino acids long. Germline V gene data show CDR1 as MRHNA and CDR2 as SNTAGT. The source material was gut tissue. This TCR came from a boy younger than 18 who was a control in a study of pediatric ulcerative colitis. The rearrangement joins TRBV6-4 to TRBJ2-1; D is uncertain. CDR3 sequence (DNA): TGTGCCAGCAGTGACTCGATGACTGGTGAGCAGTTCTTC. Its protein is CASSDSMTGEQFF.